The 30 T cell receptor beta chains below come from one sample, sequenced in a study of Ad26.COV2.S vaccination and SARS-CoV-2 variants. Treatment of the sample: about 20 received Ad26.COV2.S at low or high dose, single or two shots; roughly 5 received placebo; per-sample allocation not given. Sampling happened 63 days after the first vaccine or placebo injection. Generated by immunoSEQ multiplex PCR, the TCRdb table keeps only in-frame clones and is missing some. Of a few hundred thousand clones in the sample, under 90% were seen once. The sample here was peripheral blood, taken in a trial of Ad26.COV2.S vaccine versus placebo. The receptors shown here come from a person between 18 and 65 years old who received the Ad26.COV2.S COVID-19 vaccine or a placebo.

The chain has TRBV12-5 and TRBJ1-2, with a possible D match to TRBD1 (6 bases). The V end lost 1 base, the J end lost 4 bases, and 13 bases lay between the germline ends. This CDR3 comprises 15 residues. CDR1 is LGHNT and CDR2 is FRNRAP in the germline V gene. CDR3 sequence reads: CASGLAATGFYGYTF. CDR3 nucleotide sequence: TGTGCTAGTGGTTTGGCCGCAACAGGGTTCTATGGCTACACCTTC.

The V and J genes are TRBV29-1 and TRBJ1-1; 7 bases fit TRBD1. The germline V gene encodes CDR1 SQVTM and CDR2 ANQGSEA. The CDR3 extends over 13 amino acids. J was trimmed by 1 base and V by 5 bases; bases with no gene match: 4. CDR3 coding DNA: TGCAGCGTTAGACAGGGACCGAACACTGAAGCTTTCTTT. It is translated as CSVRQGPNTEAFF.

This CDR3 reads CASSFSGETQYF. The CDR3 DNA reads as TGTGCCAGCAGTTTTTCCGGAGAGACCCAGTACTTC. V and J are TRBV12-3 or TRBV12-4 and TRBJ2-5; no reliable D call. The CDR3 length is 12 residues. V lost 3 bases and J lost 4, with 6 bases in between.

The chain carries TRBV3-1 (or the pseudogene TRBV3-2) and TRBJ2-3, with D possibly TRBD1 on 7 matching bases. V was cut by 5 bases and J by 3 bases, with 15 bases left in between. Germline loops: CDR1 LGHDT, CDR2 YNNKEL (reference sequence). The CDR3 loop spans 15 amino acids. The CDR3 spells CASSWGTAGTDTQYF. CDR3 coding DNA: TGTGCCAGCAGCTGGGGGACAGCGGGTACAGATACGCAGTATTTT.

The V gene is TRBV5-4, the J gene TRBJ2-6, with no clear D. Germline V gene lookup returns CDR1 SGHNT and CDR2 YYREEE (reference sequence). V lost 1 base to trimming and J lost 0 bases, with 2 bases between them. The CDR3 has 14 amino acids. The CDR3 DNA sequence: TGTGCCAGCAGCTTGAGCTCTGGGGCCAACGTCCTGACTTTC. Its translation is CASSLSSGANVLTF. Full variable domain (outside the CDR3, taken from reference TRBV5-4 and TRBJ2-6): ETGVTQSPTHLIKTRGQQVTLRCSSQSGHNTVSWYQQALGQGPQFIFQYYREEENGRGNFPPRFSGLQFPNYSSELNVNALELDDSALYLCASSLSSGANVLTFGAGSRLTVL.

J is TRBJ1-1 and V is TRBV19; D may be TRBD1 (5 bases). The CDR3 covers 16 residues. Trimming left V 1 base short and J 3 bases short, with 15 bases between. CDR1 and CDR2 from the germline V gene are LNHDA and SQIVND (reference sequence). CDR3 loop: CASSIGGGVQHTEAFF. The CDR3 coding sequence is TGTGCCAGTAGTATAGGGGGCGGGGTCCAACACACTGAAGCTTTCTTT.

The rearrangement joins TRBV12-5 to TRBJ2-1; 9 nucleotides line up with TRBD1. CDR1 LGHNT and CDR2 FRNRAP come from the germline V gene. The CDR3 has 18 amino acids. V dropped 6 bases and J dropped 8; count of bases not matched to a gene: 20. The CDR3 DNA follows: TGTGCTAGTGGCCTCGATGCTTTGGGACAGGGTGTATGGTATGAGCAGTTCTTC. Amino acid sequence: CASGLDALGQGVWYEQFF.

A word on this clone: A read error may be the cause here, since a much bigger clone is one base away. The rearrangement joins TRBV7-9 to TRBJ1-5; a possible D gene is TRBD1 (6 bases). The CDR3 has 12 residues. CDR1 and CDR2 (germline): SEHNR, FQNEAQ (reference sequence). Deletions cut 5 bases from V and 4 bases from J, with 6 bases between. CDR3 coding DNA: TGTGCCAGCAGCCAGGGGAATCAGCCCCAGCATTTT. This sequence encodes CASSQGNQPQHF.

This clone was detected once. This chain connects TRBV27 to TRBJ1-1; D gene ambiguous. With 7 bases removed from V and 1 base from J, the gap between germline ends came to 7 bases. Looked up from germline, CDR1 is MNHEY and CDR2 is SMNVEV (reference sequence). The CDR3 is 12 amino acids. The CDR3 DNA follows: TGTGCCAGCATTGCGCCGAACACTGAAGCTTTCTTT. It encodes CASIAPNTEAFF.

This chain links TRBV7-9 with TRBJ1-2; D perhaps matches TRBD1 (5 bases). Germline CDR1 is SEHNR and CDR2 is FQNEAQ (reference sequence). There are 14 residues in the CDR3. The V end was cut by 5 bases, the J end by 8 bases, with 18 bases between. Here the CDR3 reads CASSLRGPLEGYTF. CDR3 bases: TGTGCCAGCAGCCTGAGGGGCCCCTTGGAAGGCTACACCTTC.

This clone was recorded a few times. The gene calls are TRBV2 and TRBJ2-1; tentatively, D is TRBD1 or TRBD2 (5 bases each). V lost 8 bases and J lost 2, with 28 bases in between. This CDR3 has 19 amino acids. The V gene's germline CDR1 is SNHLY and CDR2 FYNNEI. The CDR3 DNA sequence: TGTGCCAGCCGACAGACCGGGCTAGCCGAGGGCTTGGCCTACAATGAGCAGTTCTTC. Translated, it gives CASRQTGLAEGLAYNEQFF.

The chain recombines TRBV27 with TRBJ2-7; 7 nucleotides align to TRBD1. With 4 bases clipped from V and 0 bases from J, the junction kept 3 bases outside the gene matches. This CDR3 has 14 amino acids. Looked up from germline, CDR1 is MNHEY and CDR2 is SMNVEV (reference sequence). For the CDR3, the DNA is TGTGCCAGCAGTTCGCAGGGGGACTCCTACGAGCAGTACGTC. Its translation is CASSSQGDSYEQYV.

This chain connects TRBV19 to TRBJ1-1; D gene unclear. Germline V gives CDR1 LNHDA, CDR2 SQIVND (reference sequence). V was shortened by 2 bases and J by 1 base, with 17 bases between the two germline ends. This CDR3 contains 17 residues. The CDR3 sequence: CASSISRFIAGNTEAFF. DNA for the CDR3: TGTGCCAGTAGTATAAGTCGGTTTATCGCAGGGAACACTGAAGCTTTCTTT.

This clone was seen a single time. The rearrangement joins TRBV3-1 (or the pseudogene TRBV3-2) to TRBJ1-2, with a tentative D call TRBD1 (5 bases). Germline loops: CDR1 LGHDT, CDR2 YNNKEL (reference sequence). The CDR3 has 17 residues. V was pared by 0 bases and J by 4 bases, with 18 bases between. Here the CDR3 reads CASSQDSGRGSTYGYTF. CDR3 coding DNA: TGTGCCAGCAGCCAAGATAGTGGAAGGGGATCCACCTATGGCTACACCTTC.

In DNA form, the CDR3 reads TGTGCCAGCAGCCTTCCTGGGGGAACTGAAGCTTTCTTT. Translated, it gives CASSLPGGTEAFF. The gene calls are TRBV7-2 and TRBJ1-1; D may be TRBD1 (5 bases). Trimming took 5 bases from V and 5 from J, leaving 12 bases between them. CDR1 is SGHTA, CDR2 FQGNSA, per germline. The CDR3 extends over 13 amino acids.

The CDR3 region has the DNA TGTGCCAGCAGTCCAGGTGGAGATGGGTCTCTTAACTATGGCTACACCTTC. It encodes CASSPGGDGSLNYGYTF. This chain connects TRBV27 to TRBJ1-2; D unresolved. The CDR3 spans 17 residues. Germline V gene sequence: CDR1 MNHEY, CDR2 SMNVEV (reference sequence). V lost 5 bases, J lost 1 base, and 20 bases lay in between.

V usage is TRBV5-5 and J usage is TRBJ1-6; the D is unclear. The CDR3 runs to 15 residues. Germline assignment: CDR1 SGHKS and CDR2 YYEKEE (reference sequence). V dropped 5 bases and J dropped 8 bases, with 17 bases sitting between them. The CDR3 sequence is CASSPAGSIHSPLHF. DNA for the CDR3: TGTGCCAGCAGTCCGGCGGGGTCCATTCATTCACCCCTCCACTTT.

The rearrangement joins TRBV12-3 or TRBV12-4 to TRBJ2-1; the D is unclear. V was trimmed by 8 bases and J by 0 bases, leaving 8 bases between them. The CDR3 length is 13 residues. In DNA form, the CDR3 reads TGTGCCAGCGTTGTGAGCTCCTACAATGAGCAGTTCTTC. Translated: CASVVSSYNEQFF.

This clone was observed a handful of times. The gene calls are TRBV19 and TRBJ1-5; no firm D call. CDR1 is LNHDA and CDR2 is SQIVND in the germline V gene (reference sequence). Between the trimmed V and J ends, which lost 3 bases and 0 bases, there was a span of 6 bases. The CDR3 runs 14 residues. The CDR3 reads CASSIGRSNQPQHF. Written as DNA, the CDR3 is TGTGCCAGTAGTATTGGACGTAGCAATCAGCCCCAGCATTTT.

This chain joins TRBV7-9 and TRBJ2-3; D not certain. Germline V gene sequence: CDR1 SEHNR, CDR2 FQNEAQ (reference sequence). The CDR3 has 15 residues. V was trimmed by 2 bases and J by 2 bases, leaving 11 bases between them. The CDR3 region is CASSLMNRDTDTQYF. Written as DNA, the CDR3 is TGTGCCAGCAGCTTAATGAACAGAGACACAGATACGCAGTATTTT.

The chain is built from TRBV28 and TRBJ1-4; 9 nucleotides match TRBD1. The V gene end was trimmed by 5 bases and the J gene end by 5 bases; junction bases not matched to a gene: 3. CDR3 length equals 14 residues. Germline V gene lookup returns CDR1 MDHEN and CDR2 SYDVKM. CDR3 DNA: TGTGCCAGCAGTCGGACAGGGGAGAATGAAAAACTGTTTTTT. It specifies CASSRTGENEKLFF.

CDR3 sequence: CASSTVYENNEQFF. The CDR3 DNA sequence: TGCGCCAGCAGCACCGTATACGAAAACAATGAGCAGTTCTTC. The rearrangement uses TRBV4-1 and TRBJ2-1; D is uncertain. Trimming stripped 5 bases from V and 5 bases from J, with 13 bases between. There are 14 residues in the CDR3. Per germline, CDR1 MGHRA and CDR2 YSYEKL.

The chain carries TRBV7-7 and TRBJ2-7; 11 nucleotides line up with TRBD1. The CDR3 has 14 residues. CDR1 is SSHAT and CDR2 is FNYEAQ in the germline V gene (reference sequence). The J segment lost 6 bases and the V segment lost 1 base, leaving 2 bases of the junction unmatched. In DNA form, the CDR3 reads TGTGCCAGCAGCTTAGGGGGGACAGGGGGCGAGCAGTACTTC. Residues: CASSLGGTGGEQYF. The full variable domain, rest sourced from reference TRBV7-7 and TRBJ2-7, is GAGVSQSPRYKVTKRGQDVTLRCDPISSHATLYWYQQALGQGPEFLTYFNYEAQPDKSGLPSDRFSAERPEGSISTLTIQRTEQRDSAMYRCASSLGGTGGEQYFGPGTRLTVT.

V is TRBV3-1 (or the pseudogene TRBV3-2) and J is TRBJ2-3; D might be TRBD1 (5 bases). CDR1 and CDR2 (germline): LGHDT, YNNKEL (reference sequence). V lost 4 bases and J lost 0, with 8 bases in between. The CDR3 length is 14 residues. The CDR3 DNA reads TGTGCCAGCAGCCGGAAGGGGAGCACAGATACGCAGTATTTT. It yields the protein CASSRKGSTDTQYF.

The rearrangement links TRBV4-3 to TRBJ1-1; unclear D gene. The CDR3 covers 15 residues. Germline assignment: CDR1 LGHNA and CDR2 YSLEER. V was trimmed by 0 bases and J by 3 bases, leaving 11 bases between them. Here the CDR3 reads CASSQELAFDTEAFF. The CDR3 bases are TGCGCCAGCAGCCAAGAGCTAGCATTCGACACTGAAGCTTTCTTT.

This chain connects TRBV24-1 to TRBJ2-6; possibly TRBD2 for D (7 bases). V shed 1 base and J shed 0 bases, with 15 bases lying between them. The CDR3 spans 19 residues. Germline assignment: CDR1 KGHDR and CDR2 SFDVKD. The CDR3 is CATSDFWGGLVSGANVLTF. The DNA of the CDR3 is TGTGCCACCAGTGATTTTTGGGGGGGGCTCGTCTCTGGGGCCAACGTCCTGACTTTC.

This clone was seen once. The chain combines TRBV10-2 with TRBJ1-3; unclear D gene. V shed 2 bases and J shed 0 bases, with 5 bases lying between them. The CDR3 runs 14 residues. CDR1 WSHSY and CDR2 SAAADI come from the germline V gene. The CDR3 protein is CASSEIDSGNTIYF. Here the CDR3 DNA reads TGCGCCAGCAGTGAGATAGACTCTGGAAACACCATATATTTT.

V gene TRBV20-1 combines with J gene TRBJ2-3; D is perhaps TRBD1 or TRBD2 (5 bases each). The V end was cut by 3 bases, the J end by 0 bases, with 13 bases between. Germline CDR1 DFQATT, CDR2 SNEGSKA (reference sequence). The CDR3 is 15 amino acids. The CDR3 DNA follows: TGCAGTGCTAGTTCGGGGCCCACTAGCACAGATACGCAGTATTTT. Its protein product is CSASSGPTSTDTQYF.

This rearrangement joins TRBV13 to TRBJ1-4, with D possibly matching TRBD1 (5 bases). V was trimmed by 2 bases and J by 7 bases, leaving 17 bases between them. Germline CDR1 reads PRHDT; CDR2 reads FYEKMQ (reference sequence). This CDR3 contains 16 residues. The CDR3 spells CASSLTVGQGGEKLFF. DNA of the CDR3: TGTGCCAGCAGCTTAACGGTCGGCCAGGGAGGTGAAAAACTGTTTTTT.

J is TRBJ1-2 and V is TRBV15; no clear D gene. V was trimmed by 5 bases and J by 3 bases, leaving 13 bases between them. The CDR3 contains 14 residues. Germline V CDR1 and CDR2: LNHNV, YYDKDF (reference sequence). This CDR3 is CATSERWGDYGYTF. CDR3 in DNA: TGTGCCACCAGCGAACGATGGGGTGACTATGGCTACACCTTC.